The entry that follows covers one T cell receptor beta chain sequence. Its antigen is not known. These data originate in a study of cytomegalovirus exposure and HLA in healthy donors. Primers for the PCR totalled 60 Vbeta and 13 Jbeta. The repertoire was sequenced with immunoSEQ multiplex PCR; TCRdb's copy has only in-frame clones and lacks some. The sample has some 23,000 clones. The junction had 19 bases not matched to a gene; V was cut back by 4 bases and J by 3 bases. Germline V gene sequence: CDR1 SGHRS, CDR2 YFSETQ. The CDR3 is 18 amino acids. Whole-study findings and limits: In an earlier analysis, most TCR beta V segments were productive about 87% or about 30% of the time. TCR beta V- and J-gene trimming, according to a later analysis, was linked to a missense DCLRE1C variant.

The chain combines TRBV5-1 with TRBJ2-7; 7 nucleotides line up with TRBD1. The sequence was obtained from a male donor in good health and CMV-seropositive. The specimen was PBMCs. CDR3 sequence reads: CASSHQPRSGQVYYEQYF. The CDR3 DNA reads as TGCGCCAGCAGCCACCAACCCAGGTCCGGACAGGTCTACTACGAGCAGTACTTC.